These 25 T cell receptor beta chains came from one sample sequenced in a study of blood T cell repertoires in COVID-19. Method: immunoSEQ multiplex PCR; TCRdb's copy keeps in-frame clones and lacks some. This sample carries about 190,000 clones, about four fifths of them seen once, and the ten largest clones take 3% to 3.5%. The source material was PBMCs or T cells enriched from blood (not recorded which). The receptors here all came from a woman aged 30 to 39 who had recovered from COVID-19.

This sequence joins TRBV4-2 and TRBJ1-1; 7 bases are shared with TRBD1. J gave up 0 bases and V 0 bases, and 1 base lay outside the gene matches. Germline lookup yields CDR1 LGHNA and CDR2 YNFKEQ. The CDR3 runs to 15 residues. The CDR3 DNA follows: TGTGCCAGCAGCCAAGATGACAGGGTGAACACTGAAGCTTTCTTT. Protein: CASSQDDRVNTEAFF.

The chain employs TRBV28 and TRBJ2-1, with TRBD1 identical over 7 bases. The V gene's germline CDR1 is MDHEN and CDR2 SYDVKM. Germline trimming cut 2 bases from V and 4 bases from J; bases unmatched to any gene: 8. The length of the CDR3 is 16 residues. The CDR3 nucleotides are TGTGCCAGCAGTTTAGGGTCGACAGGGTTGTACAATGAGCAGTTCTTC. Translating gives CASSLGSTGLYNEQFF.

The CDR3 reads CASRQVANTGELFF. In DNA, the CDR3 is TGTGCCAGCAGACAGGTCGCGAACACCGGGGAGCTGTTTTTT. This chain joins TRBV19 and TRBJ2-2; tentatively, D is TRBD1 (6 bases). Germline loops: CDR1 LNHDA, CDR2 SQIVND (reference sequence). This CDR3 spans 14 amino acids. Trimming removed 9 bases from V and 0 bases from J, with 11 bases in between.

The V call is TRBV9, the J call TRBJ2-3, with 8 bases that match TRBD1. Looked up from germline, CDR1 is SGDLS and CDR2 is YYNGEE. Trimming removed 0 bases from V and 11 bases from J; junction bases left unmatched: 11. The CDR3 consists of 15 residues. The CDR3 DNA is TGTGCCAGCAGCGTAGGAGGACAGGGACTGGTTGAGCAGTATTTT. Translation gives CASSVGGQGLVEQYF.

A few counts support this clone. Other DNA sequences in the sample encode the same CDR3. The chain combines TRBV7-9 with TRBJ2-7; 13 nucleotides align to TRBD2. With V trimmed by 4 bases and J by 2 bases, 2 bases remained unmatched. CDR1 is SEHNR, CDR2 FQNEAQ, per germline (reference sequence). CDR3 length equals 15 residues. The CDR3 spells CASSSTSGRAYEQYF. The DNA for the CDR3 is TGTGCCAGCAGCTCAACTAGCGGGAGGGCCTACGAGCAGTACTTC. The full variable domain, in which reference TRBV7-9 and TRBJ2-7 provide the parts outside the CDR3, is DTGVSQNPRHKITKRGQNVTFRCDPISEHNRLYWYRQTLGQGPEFLTYFQNEAQLEKSRLLSDRFSAERPKGSFSTLEIQRTEQGDSAMYLCASSSTSGRAYEQYFGPGTRLTVT.

The chain links TRBV6-6 to TRBJ1-1, with D unclear. The CDR3 length is 14 residues. Trimming shortened V by 5 bases and J by 4 bases, and 14 bases separated the two germline ends. Germline V gives CDR1 MNHNY, CDR2 SVGAGI (reference sequence). This CDR3 is CASSNKGVGTEAFF. For the CDR3, the DNA is TGTGCCAGCAGTAATAAGGGAGTGGGCACTGAAGCTTTCTTT.

This clone was seen only once. The chain carries TRBV15 and TRBJ1-6, with 7 bases aligning to TRBD1. Germline V gives CDR1 LNHNV, CDR2 YYDKDF (reference sequence). After removal of 3 bases from V and 10 bases from J, the junction contained 9 bases not matched to a gene. This CDR3 comprises 15 residues. The CDR3 loop reads CATSSGRQGGSPLHF. DNA of the CDR3: TGTGCCACCAGCAGTGGGCGACAGGGTGGCTCACCCCTCCACTTT.

This chain joins TRBV2 and TRBJ1-2, with a weak D call TRBD1 (5 bases). The V end lost 2 bases, the J end lost 4 bases, and 14 bases lay between the germline ends. There are 15 residues in the CDR3. Germline V lookup: CDR1 SNHLY, CDR2 FYNNEI. CDR3 protein: CASSEIGGRAYGYTF. As DNA, the CDR3 is TGTGCCAGCAGTGAAATCGGGGGGAGGGCCTATGGCTACACCTTC.

The table lists this clone with a count of one. V is TRBV19 and J is TRBJ2-3; possible D gene TRBD1, 5 bases. The germline V gene has CDR1 LNHDA and CDR2 SQIVND (reference sequence). Between the trimmed V and J ends, which lost 6 bases and 4 bases, there was a span of 11 bases. The CDR3 runs to 13 residues. The CDR3 is CASSPQGSDTQYF. CDR3 in DNA: TGTGCCAGTAGCCCCCAGGGCTCAGATACGCAGTATTTT.

The chain recombines TRBV15 with TRBJ2-1; 10 bases are a match to TRBD2. Trimming at V came to 1 base and at J to 7 bases, leaving 16 bases not matched to a gene. The CDR3 is 19 amino acids. Germline V lookup: CDR1 LNHNV, CDR2 YYDKDF (reference sequence). CDR3 in DNA: TGTGCCACCAGCAGAGGCTCCTCTGGGGCTAGCGGGAGAAGGAATGAGCAGTTCTTC. This codes for CATSRGSSGASGRRNEQFF.

J is TRBJ1-1 and V is TRBV7-2, with D possibly matching TRBD1 (5 bases). The CDR3 spans 14 residues. Germline lookup yields CDR1 SGHTA and CDR2 FQGNSA. The ends were cut back, 2 bases at V and 2 bases at J, with 9 bases in the middle. CDR3 DNA sequence: TGTGCCAGCAGCTTAAATGGGGCAAACACTGAAGCTTTCTTT. Translating gives CASSLNGANTEAFF.

This clone has only one observation. The CDR3 region has the DNA TGTGCCAGCAGCCAAGATCTAAACTCCTACAATGAGCAGTTCTTC. It encodes CASSQDLNSYNEQFF. The V gene is TRBV4-2, the J gene TRBJ2-1; D is unclear. Looked up from germline, CDR1 is LGHNA and CDR2 is YNFKEQ. The CDR3 length is 15 residues. V was pared by 0 bases and J by 0 bases, with 6 bases between.

The chain uses TRBV6-4 and TRBJ2-7, with 8 bases fitting TRBD1. V gave up 8 bases and J gave up 4 bases; unmatched junction bases: 16. CDR1 is MRHNA and CDR2 is SNTAGT in the germline V gene. The CDR3 extends over 16 amino acids. CDR3 in DNA: TGTGCCAGCTTCCGGTGCCGGGACAGGCAGGGGTACGAGCAGTACGTC. This gives the protein CASFRCRDRQGYEQYV.

The CDR3 spells CASDPWTVDLCSYEQYV. In nucleotides, the CDR3 is TGTGCCAGTGACCCCTGGACTGTCGATCTCTGCTCCTACGAGCAGTACGTC. The chain couples TRBV19 to TRBJ2-7, with D possibly matching TRBD2 (5 bases). V was clipped by 8 bases and J by 0 bases, with 23 bases between them. Germline assignment: CDR1 LNHDA and CDR2 SQIVND (reference sequence). This CDR3 is 17 amino acids long.

This chain joins TRBV28 and TRBJ1-2; tentatively, D is TRBD1 (6 bases). CDR3 size: 17 residues. V lost 3 bases and J 3 bases, leaving 20 bases between the germline ends. From germline, CDR1 is MDHEN and CDR2 SYDVKM. The CDR3 spells CASSLAGLQGKDYGYTF. CDR3 bases: TGTGCCAGCAGTTTGGCAGGGCTACAGGGTAAGGACTATGGCTACACCTTC.

V usage is TRBV7-6 and J usage is TRBJ2-5; 12 bases map to TRBD2. Germline loops: CDR1 SGHVS, CDR2 FNYEAQ. There are 16 residues in the CDR3. The junction had 7 bases not matched to a gene; V was cut back by 2 bases and J by 6 bases. The CDR3 spells CASSLPSGRVRKTQYF. The CDR3 DNA sequence: TGTGCCAGCAGCTTACCTAGCGGGAGGGTAAGAAAGACCCAGTACTTC.

The chain joins TRBV19 to TRBJ2-6; D may be TRBD1 (5 bases). Germline V gene lookup returns CDR1 LNHDA and CDR2 SQIVND (reference sequence). V gave up 2 bases and J gave up 1 base, with 6 bases separating them. The CDR3 has 15 amino acids. As DNA, the CDR3 is TGTGCCAGTAGTATATCAGGGTCTGGGGCCAACGTCCTGACTTTC. Residues: CASSISGSGANVLTF.

This clone was detected only a few times. V gene TRBV7-6 combines with J gene TRBJ1-6; 7 bases map to TRBD1. J lost 1 base, V lost 4 bases, and 10 bases had no gene match. CDR1 and CDR2 (germline): SGHVS, FNYEAQ. The CDR3 covers 18 residues. CDR3 nucleotide sequence: TGTGCCAGCAGCTCATCCGGACAGGCCGGGTCCTATAATTCACCCCTCCACTTT. It encodes CASSSSGQAGSYNSPLHF.

This sequence joins TRBV15 and TRBJ2-7, with TRBD2 as a possible D gene (6 bases). Germline CDR1 and CDR2: LNHNV and YYDKDF (reference sequence). The CDR3 is made up of 13 amino acids. V was clipped by 5 bases and J by 2 bases, with 10 bases between them. CDR3 amino acids: CATSRGATYEQYF. In DNA, the CDR3 is TGTGCCACCAGCCGCGGGGCAACCTACGAGCAGTACTTC. The full variable domain, completed using reference TRBV15 and TRBJ2-7, is DAMVIQNPRYQVTQFGKPVTLSCSQTLNHNVMYWYQQKSSQAPKLLFHYYDKDFNNEADTPDNFQSRRPNTSFCFLDIRSPGLGDTAMYLCATSRGATYEQYFGPGTRLTVT.

DNA for the CDR3: TGTGCCAGCAGCCCCGACAGGGCCGCTAACTATGGCTACACCTTC. Translated, it gives CASSPDRAANYGYTF. The genes are TRBV7-9 and TRBJ1-2; 7 bases match TRBD1. From germline, CDR1 is SEHNR and CDR2 FQNEAQ (reference sequence). This CDR3 contains 15 residues. The ends lost 5 bases at V and 0 bases at J; junction bases unmatched: 6. The variable domain in full, completed from reference TRBV7-9 and TRBJ1-2, reads DTGVSQNPRHKITKRGQNVTFRCDPISEHNRLYWYRQTLGQGPEFLTYFQNEAQLEKSRLLSDRFSAERPKGSFSTLEIQRTEQGDSAMYLCASSPDRAANYGYTFGSGTRLTVV.

This chain connects TRBV29-1 to TRBJ1-5; possible D gene TRBD1, 6 bases. This CDR3 contains 14 residues. From germline, CDR1 is SQVTM and CDR2 ANQGSEA. The germline V and J ends were trimmed by 6 bases and 0 bases, with 12 bases remaining between them. CDR3 sequence (DNA): TGCAGCGTGGGGACAAAGTATAGCAATCAGCCCCAGCATTTT. This sequence encodes CSVGTKYSNQPQHF. The full variable domain, with the rest looked up from reference TRBV29-1 and TRBJ1-5, is SAVISQKPSRDICQRGTSLTIQCQVDSQVTMMFWYRQQPGQSLTLIATANQGSEATYESGFVIDKFPISRPNLTFSTLTVSNMSPEDSSIYLCSVGTKYSNQPQHFGDGTRLSIL.

This chain joins TRBV11-2 and TRBJ1-4; D is unresolved. This CDR3 comprises 15 residues. The V gene's germline CDR1 is SGHAT and CDR2 FQNNGV. With 2 bases removed from V and 0 bases from J, the gap between germline ends came to 7 bases. The CDR3 here is CASSLYPATNEKLFF. The CDR3 DNA follows: TGTGCCAGCAGCTTATATCCTGCAACTAATGAAAAACTGTTTTTT.

The V call is TRBV28, the J call TRBJ2-2; the match to TRBD1 covers 8 bases. The J segment lost 6 bases and the V segment lost 6 bases, leaving 6 bases of the junction unmatched. CDR1 is MDHEN, CDR2 SYDVKM, per germline. CDR3 length: 14 amino acids. The CDR3 protein is CASRLDRAPGELFF. In DNA, the CDR3 is TGTGCCAGCAGACTGGACAGGGCCCCCGGGGAGCTGTTTTTT. The full variable domain, rest sourced from reference TRBV28 and TRBJ2-2, is DVKVTQSSRYLVKRTGEKVFLECVQDMDHENMFWYRQDPGLGLRLIYFSYDVKMKEKGDIPEGYSVSREKKERFSLILESASTNQTSMYLCASRLDRAPGELFFGEGSRLTVL.

The rearrangement links TRBV5-8 to TRBJ1-2; TRBD1 matches at 12 bases. The CDR3 has 18 amino acids. Germline V gives CDR1 SGHTS, CDR2 YDEGEE. Trimming removed 3 bases from V and 3 bases from J; junction bases left unmatched: 12. Written as DNA, the CDR3 is TGTGCCAGCAGCTACCGGGACAGGGGGCGTCGATTTGACTATGGCTACACCTTC. Its translation: CASSYRDRGRRFDYGYTF.

The V gene is TRBV27, the J gene TRBJ2-1; the match to TRBD2 covers 8 bases. The trim removed 5 bases at V and 0 bases at J, leaving 9 bases unmatched. From germline, CDR1 is MNHEY and CDR2 SMNVEV (reference sequence). This CDR3 is built from 17 residues. This CDR3 is CASSLQRGSGSYNEQFF. The DNA of the CDR3 is TGTGCCAGCAGTCTCCAGCGGGGGTCTGGCTCCTACAATGAGCAGTTCTTC.